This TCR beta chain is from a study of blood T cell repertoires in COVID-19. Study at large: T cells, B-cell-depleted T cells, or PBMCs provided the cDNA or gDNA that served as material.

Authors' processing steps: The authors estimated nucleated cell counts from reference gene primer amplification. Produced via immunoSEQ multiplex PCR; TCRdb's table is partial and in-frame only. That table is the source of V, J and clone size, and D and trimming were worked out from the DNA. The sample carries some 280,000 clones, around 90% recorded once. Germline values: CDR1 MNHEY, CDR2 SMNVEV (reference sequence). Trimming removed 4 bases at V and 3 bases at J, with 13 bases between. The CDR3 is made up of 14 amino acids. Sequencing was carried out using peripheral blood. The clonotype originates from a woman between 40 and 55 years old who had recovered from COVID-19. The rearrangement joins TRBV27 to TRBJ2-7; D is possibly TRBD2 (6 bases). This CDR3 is CASSSHREIYEQYF. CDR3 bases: TGTGCCAGCAGTTCCCATCGGGAGATCTACGAGCAGTACTTC.